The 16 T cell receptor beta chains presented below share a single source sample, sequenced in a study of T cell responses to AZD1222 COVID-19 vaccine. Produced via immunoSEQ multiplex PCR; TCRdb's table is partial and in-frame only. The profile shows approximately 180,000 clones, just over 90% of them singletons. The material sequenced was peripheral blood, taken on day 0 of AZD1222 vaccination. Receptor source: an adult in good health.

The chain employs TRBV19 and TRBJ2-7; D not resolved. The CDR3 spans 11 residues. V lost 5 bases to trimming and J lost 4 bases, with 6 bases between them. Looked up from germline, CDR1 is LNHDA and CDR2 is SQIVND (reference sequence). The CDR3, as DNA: TGTGCCAGTAGTCCCGGTTACGAGCAGTACTTC. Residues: CASSPGYEQYF. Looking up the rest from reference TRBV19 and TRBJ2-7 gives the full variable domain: DGGITQSPKYLFRKEGQNVTLSCEQNLNHDAMYWYRQDPGQGLRLIYYSQIVNDFQKGDIAEGYSVSREKKESFPLTVTSAQKNPTAFYLCASSPGYEQYFGPGTRLTVT.

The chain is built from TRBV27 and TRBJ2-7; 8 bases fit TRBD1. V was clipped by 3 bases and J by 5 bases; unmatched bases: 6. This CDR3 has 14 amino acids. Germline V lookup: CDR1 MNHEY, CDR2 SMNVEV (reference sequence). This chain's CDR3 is CASSFGQGGDEQYF. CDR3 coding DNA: TGTGCCAGCAGTTTTGGACAGGGAGGCGACGAGCAGTACTTC.

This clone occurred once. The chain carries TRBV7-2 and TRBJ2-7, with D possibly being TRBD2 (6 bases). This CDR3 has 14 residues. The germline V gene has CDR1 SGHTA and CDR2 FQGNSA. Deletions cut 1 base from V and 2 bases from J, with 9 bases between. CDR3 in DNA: TGTGCCAGCAGCTTAGGGGGACTCCCCTACGAGCAGTACTTC. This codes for CASSLGGLPYEQYF.

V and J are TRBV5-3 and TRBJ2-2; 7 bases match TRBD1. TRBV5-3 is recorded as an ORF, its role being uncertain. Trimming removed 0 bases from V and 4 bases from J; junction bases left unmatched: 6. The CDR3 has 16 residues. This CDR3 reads CARSLGQGRATGELFF. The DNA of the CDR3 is TGTGCCAGAAGCTTGGGACAGGGTAGGGCCACCGGGGAGCTGTTTTTT.

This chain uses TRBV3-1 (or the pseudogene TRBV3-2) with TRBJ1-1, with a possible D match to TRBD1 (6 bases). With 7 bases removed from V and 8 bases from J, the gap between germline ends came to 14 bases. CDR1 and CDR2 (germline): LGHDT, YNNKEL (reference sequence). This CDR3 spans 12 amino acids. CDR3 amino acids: CASNDGQWEAFF. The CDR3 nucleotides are TGTGCCAGCAACGATGGACAGTGGGAAGCTTTCTTT.

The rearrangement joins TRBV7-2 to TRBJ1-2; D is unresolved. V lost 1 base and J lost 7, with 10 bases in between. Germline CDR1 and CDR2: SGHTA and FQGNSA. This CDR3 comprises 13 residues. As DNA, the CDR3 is TGTGCCAGCAGCTTAGGATCCCTCGGTGGCTACACCTTC. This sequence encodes CASSLGSLGGYTF.

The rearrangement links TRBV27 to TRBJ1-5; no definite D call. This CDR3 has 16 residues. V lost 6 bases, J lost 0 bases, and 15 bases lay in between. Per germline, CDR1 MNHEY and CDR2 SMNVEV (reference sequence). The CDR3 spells CASSLTVDYSNQPQHF. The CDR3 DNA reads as TGTGCCAGCAGCCTTACCGTGGACTATAGCAATCAGCCCCAGCATTTT.

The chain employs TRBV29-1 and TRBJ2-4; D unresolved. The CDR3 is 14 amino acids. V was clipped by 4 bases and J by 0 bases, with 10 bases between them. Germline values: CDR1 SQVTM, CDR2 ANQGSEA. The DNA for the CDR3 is TGCAGCGTTGGTGGCAGAGTAGCCAAAAACATTCAGTACTTC. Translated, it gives CSVGGRVAKNIQYF.

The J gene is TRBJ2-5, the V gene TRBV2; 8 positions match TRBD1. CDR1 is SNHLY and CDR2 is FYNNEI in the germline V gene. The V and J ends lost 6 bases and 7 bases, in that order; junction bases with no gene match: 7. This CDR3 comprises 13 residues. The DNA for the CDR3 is TGTGCCAGCAGGGCCGGACAGGGCGGGACCCAGTACTTC. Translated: CASRAGQGGTQYF.

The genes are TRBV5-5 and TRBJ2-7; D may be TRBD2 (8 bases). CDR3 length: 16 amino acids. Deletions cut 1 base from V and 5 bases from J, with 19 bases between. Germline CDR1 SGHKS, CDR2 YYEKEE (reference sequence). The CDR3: CASSLRSGTAGDEQYF. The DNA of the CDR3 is TGTGCCAGCAGCTTGCGATCCGGGACAGCGGGGGACGAGCAGTACTTC.

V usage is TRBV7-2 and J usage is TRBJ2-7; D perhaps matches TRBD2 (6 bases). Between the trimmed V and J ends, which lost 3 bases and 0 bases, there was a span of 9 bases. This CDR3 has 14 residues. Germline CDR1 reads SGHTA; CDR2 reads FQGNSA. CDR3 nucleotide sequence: TGTGCCAGCAGCTTGCCGACTAGCTCCTACGAGCAGTACTTC. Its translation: CASSLPTSSYEQYF.

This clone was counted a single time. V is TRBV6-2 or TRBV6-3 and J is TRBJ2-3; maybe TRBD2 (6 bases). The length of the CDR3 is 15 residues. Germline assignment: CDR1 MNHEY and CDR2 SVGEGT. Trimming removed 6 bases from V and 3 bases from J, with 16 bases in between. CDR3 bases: TGTGCCAGCAGCCACTCGTCCCGGGGGACAGATACGCAGTATTTT. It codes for CASSHSSRGTDTQYF.

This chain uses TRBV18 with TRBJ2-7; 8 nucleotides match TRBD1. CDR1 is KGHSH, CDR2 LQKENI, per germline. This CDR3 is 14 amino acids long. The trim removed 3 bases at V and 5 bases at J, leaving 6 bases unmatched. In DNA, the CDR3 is TGTGCCAGCTCACCGAACAGGGGGGCGAACGAGCAGTACTTC. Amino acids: CASSPNRGANEQYF. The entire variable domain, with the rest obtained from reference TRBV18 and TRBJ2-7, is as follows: NAGVMQNPRHLVRRRGQEARLRCSPMKGHSHVYWYRQLPEEGLKFMVYLQKENIIDESGMPKERFSAEFPKEGPSILRIQQVVRGDSAAYFCASSPNRGANEQYFGPGTRLTVT.

The CDR3 coding sequence is TGTGCCAGCACTCTAGGGGGAGGAGCCTCCTACGAGCAGTACTTC. This gives the protein CASTLGGGASYEQYF. The chain carries TRBV6-6 and TRBJ2-7, with D possibly being TRBD1 or TRBD2 (6 bases each). The germline V gene has CDR1 MNHNY and CDR2 SVGAGI (reference sequence). Trimming stripped 7 bases from V and 0 bases from J, with 16 bases between. The CDR3 length is 15 residues.

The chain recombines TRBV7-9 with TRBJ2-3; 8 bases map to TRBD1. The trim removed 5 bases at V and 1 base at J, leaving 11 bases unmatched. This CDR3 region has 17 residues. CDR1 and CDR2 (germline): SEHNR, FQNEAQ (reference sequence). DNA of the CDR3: TGTGCCAGCAGCCCCTATAGTACAGGGGGTCGCACAGATACGCAGTATTTT. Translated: CASSPYSTGGRTDTQYF.

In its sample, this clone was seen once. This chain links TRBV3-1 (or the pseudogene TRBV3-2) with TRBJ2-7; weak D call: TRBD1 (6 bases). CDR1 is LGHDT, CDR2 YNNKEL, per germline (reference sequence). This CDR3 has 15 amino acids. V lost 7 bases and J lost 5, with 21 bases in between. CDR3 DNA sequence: TGTGCCAGCACCCCCGCCCGGGGACAAAGGGACGAGCAGTACTTC. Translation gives CASTPARGQRDEQYF.